This record concerns one TCR beta chain sequence. This clone was counted a few times. Its cognate antigen has yet to be identified. No clone much larger than this one lies a single base away; base qualities are absent. These data come from a study of blood T cell repertoires in COVID-19 (dated by TCRdb to 2020 to 2021). As for the study more broadly: Samples covering the acute and convalescent phases of COVID-19 were provided by collaborators in the United States, Italy and Spain. The prospective study material was composed of cDNA or gDNA derived from T cells, B-cell-depleted T cells, or PBMCs. Subjects who had been exposed to COVID-19, were actively infected with it, or had recovered from it provided the deeply sampled blood TCRbeta repertoires that made up the dataset. The repertoires were made available in a free public database intended to serve as a resource for research on the immune response to SARS-CoV-2. The samples were drawn from two sources: the first 160 participants of the ongoing ImmuneRACE study, and 1,254 subjects contributed by 6 global collaborators. A de-identified subject ID, COVID-19 status, age in years and sex were almost always included in the sample metadata. Where available, HLA class I and class II types were obtained from metadata supplied by the sample provider rather than from assay-based typing. On the study overall, not on this receptor specifically: The quantity of clinical and demographic metadata differed by source and by participant and was supplied without curation.

From the cysteine through the phenylalanine, the CDR3 covers 15 amino acids. Only the CDR3 DNA is retained, 45 bases long and in frame from the first base. V is shortened by 2 bases, J by 4 bases, and the region joining them spans 13 bases. According to the germline V gene (reference sequence), CDR1 reads SGHNT and CDR2 reads YYREEE. At one collaborating source in Seattle, patients were enrolled during active infection and were followed longitudinally through the course of disease. Whole blood was collected in K2EDTA tubes by collaborating institutions according to the institutions' own protocols. For TCRbeta analysis, collaborator samples were shipped as frozen whole blood, as isolated PBMCs, or as DNA extracted from either sample type. The immunoSEQ Assay, a bias-controlled multiplex PCR, was used to amplify TCRbeta CDR3 regions from genomic DNA. The authors' pipeline ran thus. The number of nucleated cells in each sample was estimated by amplification of reference gene primers within the assay. To quantify the absolute abundance of each unique TCRbeta CDR3 rearrangement, sequence reads were collapsed and filtered. For each sample, productive Simpson clonality was calculated as the square root of Simpson's diversity index across productive rearrangements. Drawn from immuneACCESS, this table holds only the in-frame rearrangements with V and J called that TCRdb kept. Clones are partly lost; checked studies trace under half to an unresolved V gene and leave the rest unexplained. For V, J and clone size, that table is used; D and trimming come from the DNA. This sample is represented by under 200,000 clones; roughly 84% of them were singletons. Around 15% of the sample is taken by the ten largest.

In this chain, TRBV5-4 is recombined with TRBJ1-3; no confident D gene assignment can be made. Sequencing input: peripheral blood. The TCR originated in a woman in her 70s with COVID-19, enrolled during active disease. The DNA is TGTGCCAGCAGCTTTGTCGAGGGAGCCGGAAACACCATATATTTT. Protein translation: CASSFVEGAGNTIYF.